The next 24 T cell receptor beta chains were all read from a single sample in a study of human versus mouse CDR3 diversity and MHC coevolution. Repertoires were generated with immunoSEQ multiplex PCR, while TCRdb's copy carries only in-frame clones and drops some. The sample lists around 77,000 clones, 85% to 95% occurring once. Specimen: naive CD4+ T cells from blood. The sample's subset: CD45RO-negative CD62L-positive naive CD4 T cells. All receptors come from a person aged 25 to 75 in good health.

The rearrangement links TRBV9 to TRBJ2-5, with D hard to call. With 8 bases removed from V and 2 bases from J, the gap between germline ends came to 13 bases. CDR3 size: 13 residues. Looked up from germline, CDR1 is SGDLS and CDR2 is YYNGEE. CDR3 nucleotide sequence: TGTGCCAGTACCCAAGGCGGTCAAGAGACCCAGTACTTC. Amino acid sequence: CASTQGGQETQYF.

This chain links TRBV10-3 with TRBJ2-5, with a tentative D call TRBD1 (6 bases). The CDR3 is 17 residues long. The germline gives CDR1 ENHRY, CDR2 SYGVKD. V lost 5 bases, J lost 1 base, and 20 bases lay in between. CDR3 sequence: CAISNRAHSLAQETQYF. For the CDR3, the DNA is TGTGCCATCAGTAACAGGGCCCATTCGTTAGCCCAAGAGACCCAGTACTTC.

This chain joins TRBV27 and TRBJ1-1, with 7 positions matching TRBD1. Germline V CDR1 and CDR2: MNHEY, SMNVEV (reference sequence). The CDR3 covers 14 residues. Trimming cost V 6 bases and J 1 base; bases outside gene matches: 5. The CDR3 DNA is TGTGCCAGCAGGCCGGGACAGCCGAACACTGAAGCTTTCTTT. As protein: CASRPGQPNTEAFF.

The V gene is TRBV2, the J gene TRBJ2-4; TRBD1 aligns across 8 bases. The CDR3 runs to 14 residues. The V and J ends lost 4 bases and 6 bases, in that order; junction bases with no gene match: 5. Germline values: CDR1 SNHLY, CDR2 FYNNEI. In DNA form, the CDR3 reads TGTGCCAGCAGTGGACAGGGGACCCCAAACATTCAGTACTTC. The encoded protein is CASSGQGTPNIQYF.

The chain couples TRBV15 to TRBJ2-5; D perhaps matches TRBD2 (5 bases). Germline V gene lookup returns CDR1 LNHNV and CDR2 YYDKDF (reference sequence). The ends were cut back, 1 base at V and 1 base at J, with 13 bases in the middle. The CDR3 extends over 16 amino acids. CDR3 amino acids: CATSRGGSDFQETQYF. DNA of the CDR3: TGTGCCACCAGCAGAGGAGGGAGTGACTTCCAAGAGACCCAGTACTTC.

The chain recombines TRBV29-1 with TRBJ2-7, with a tentative D call TRBD2 (5 bases). Germline CDR1 is SQVTM and CDR2 is ANQGSEA. The CDR3 length is 14 residues. The V end was cut by 6 bases, the J end by 1 base, with 16 bases between. As DNA, the CDR3 is TGCAGCGTGGGCTTTGGGAGTCCGTCCTACGAGCAGTACTTC. Protein: CSVGFGSPSYEQYF.

This clone appeared a few times. The J gene is TRBJ2-7, the V gene TRBV10-3; tentatively, D is TRBD1 (5 bases). Trimming removed 10 bases from V and 5 bases from J, with 12 bases in between. The CDR3 sequence is 11 residues long. Per the germline V gene, CDR1 is ENHRY and CDR2 is SYGVKD. CDR3 residues: CATRVGDEQYF. CDR3 nucleotide sequence: TGTGCCACCAGGGTGGGCGACGAGCAGTACTTC.

Only one count was recorded for this clone. V and J are TRBV5-3 and TRBJ2-3, with D possibly TRBD2 on 6 matching bases. TRBV5-3 is annotated as an ORF whose role is uncertain. CDR3 length: 13 residues. V dropped 6 bases and J dropped 6 bases, with 14 bases sitting between them. The CDR3 spells CARNPMEGDTQYF. The CDR3 nucleotides are TGTGCCAGAAACCCGATGGAGGGTGATACGCAGTATTTT.

V gene TRBV5-5 combines with J gene TRBJ2-5; 7 nucleotides match TRBD1. The CDR3 has 15 residues. V shed 4 bases, J shed 3 bases, and the junction held 9 bases outside the gene matches. Germline CDR1 SGHKS, CDR2 YYEKEE (reference sequence). CDR3 in DNA: TGTGCCAGCAGCGTCCTGGGACAGCCAAAAGAGACCCAGTACTTC. This sequence encodes CASSVLGQPKETQYF.

This chain joins TRBV29-1 and TRBJ2-2; 11 positions match TRBD2. The CDR3 has 15 amino acids. The junction had 7 bases not matched to a gene; V was cut back by 6 bases and J by 4 bases. Germline lookup yields CDR1 SQVTM and CDR2 ANQGSEA. CDR3 residues: CSVSNSGGGTGELFF. The CDR3 DNA reads as TGCAGCGTCAGTAATAGCGGGGGGGGCACCGGGGAGCTGTTTTTT.

This chain uses TRBV30 with TRBJ2-7; TRBD2 aligns across 10 bases. CDR3 length equals 14 residues. The junction had 12 bases not matched to a gene; V was cut back by 6 bases and J by 7 bases. Germline lookup yields CDR1 GTSNPN and CDR2 SVGIG (reference sequence). The CDR3 DNA reads as TGTGCCTGCGCTCGACTAGCGGGCGGACGAGAGCAGTACTTC. Translated: CACARLAGGREQYF.

This clone is a singleton in its sample. The chain carries TRBV30 and TRBJ1-2; 9 nucleotides align to TRBD1. Germline CDR1 and CDR2: GTSNPN and SVGIG (reference sequence). The length of the CDR3 is 15 residues. Losses at the gene ends were 5 bases for V and 3 bases for J; bases not matched to a gene: 10. The CDR3 here is CAWLGRRTGDYGYTF. As DNA, the CDR3 is TGTGCCTGGTTAGGTCGTCGGACAGGGGACTATGGCTACACCTTC. The full variable domain, its missing parts supplied by reference TRBV30 and TRBJ1-2, is SQTIHQWPATLVQPVGSPLSLECTVEGTSNPNLYWYRQAAGRGLQLLFYSVGIGQISSEVPQNLSASRPQDRQFILSSKKLLLSDSGFYLCAWLGRRTGDYGYTFGSGTRLTVV.

The rearrangement links TRBV15 to TRBJ1-2; no clear D. This CDR3 has 11 residues. Germline assignment: CDR1 LNHNV and CDR2 YYDKDF (reference sequence). V was trimmed by 5 bases and J by 8 bases, leaving 9 bases between them. CDR3 DNA: TGTGCCACCAGCGTGACGGAGGGCTACACCTTC. Its protein product is CATSVTEGYTF. Complete variable domain (other parts from reference TRBV15 and TRBJ1-2): DAMVIQNPRYQVTQFGKPVTLSCSQTLNHNVMYWYQQKSSQAPKLLFHYYDKDFNNEADTPDNFQSRRPNTSFCFLDIRSPGLGDTAMYLCATSVTEGYTFGSGTRLTVV.

The chain couples TRBV5-1 to TRBJ1-1; a weak D match, TRBD1 (5 bases). Trimming shortened V by 0 bases and J by 8 bases, and 14 bases separated the two germline ends. This CDR3 is 14 amino acids long. From germline, CDR1 is SGHRS and CDR2 YFSETQ. CDR3 bases: TGCGCCAGCAGCTTGGACCGGGGGAGGGAAGAAGCTTTCTTT. Translating it yields CASSLDRGREEAFF.

The rearrangement uses TRBV6-5 and TRBJ2-7; 9 nucleotides align to TRBD1. V was clipped by 6 bases and J by 2 bases; unmatched bases: 5. The germline gives CDR1 MNHEY, CDR2 SVGAGI. The CDR3 length is 14 residues. The CDR3 DNA is TGTGCCAGCAGCTGGACAGGGGACACCTACGAGCAGTACTTC. It translates to CASSWTGDTYEQYF.

The genes are TRBV30 and TRBJ1-3; a weak D match, TRBD1 (5 bases). Deletions cut 2 bases from V and 4 bases from J, with 21 bases between. The CDR3 extends over 17 amino acids. Germline V gene data show CDR1 as GTSNPN and CDR2 as SVGIG (reference sequence). The CDR3 is CAWSLTREGRLGNTIYF. The CDR3, as DNA: TGTGCCTGGAGTCTAACACGGGAGGGACGTCTGGGAAACACCATATATTTT.

The chain uses TRBV6-6 and TRBJ2-1, with D hard to call. The germline gives CDR1 MNHNY, CDR2 SVGAGI (reference sequence). CDR3 size: 14 residues. The V end was cut by 0 bases, the J end by 4 bases, with 7 bases between. This chain's CDR3 is CASSYSSTYNEQFF. For the CDR3, the DNA is TGTGCCAGCAGTTACTCGTCGACATACAATGAGCAGTTCTTC.

J is TRBJ1-2 and V is TRBV7-9; TRBD1 is a possible D gene (6 bases). Germline V CDR1 and CDR2: SEHNR, FQNEAQ (reference sequence). This CDR3 contains 16 residues. Trimming cost V 6 bases and J 4 bases, with 21 bases left between them. CDR3 residues: CASSHDRWVVGYGYTF. CDR3 nucleotide sequence: TGTGCCAGCAGTCACGACAGGTGGGTAGTGGGCTATGGCTACACCTTC. Looking up the rest from reference TRBV7-9 and TRBJ1-2 gives the full variable domain: DTGVSQNPRHKITKRGQNVTFRCDPISEHNRLYWYRQTLGQGPEFLTYFQNEAQLEKSRLLSDRFSAERPKGSFSTLEIQRTEQGDSAMYLCASSHDRWVVGYGYTFGSGTRLTVV.

This clone has just one count. The chain employs TRBV5-5 and TRBJ1-2; 9 positions agree with TRBD1. With 2 bases clipped from V and 7 bases from J, the junction kept 6 bases outside the gene matches. CDR1 and CDR2 (germline): SGHKS, YYEKEE (reference sequence). The CDR3 contains 14 residues. CDR3 sequence reads: CASSFGQGWAGYTF. DNA of the CDR3: TGTGCCAGCAGCTTTGGACAGGGGTGGGCTGGCTACACCTTC.

The chain uses TRBV7-9 and TRBJ2-5; 7 bases line up with TRBD1. TRBJ2-7 explains the end of the DNA better; the J call may be wrong. This CDR3 contains 14 residues. Germline assignment: CDR1 SEHNR and CDR2 FQNEAQ (reference sequence). The CDR3 nucleotides read TGTGCCAGCAGCCGCTCAGGGACAGTCTACGAGCAGTACTTC. It specifies CASSRSGTVYEQYF.

The chain uses TRBV19 and TRBJ1-1; tentatively, D is TRBD1 (5 bases). V was clipped by 3 bases and J by 0 bases, with 11 bases between them. The CDR3 runs to 15 residues. Looked up from germline, CDR1 is LNHDA and CDR2 is SQIVND (reference sequence). The CDR3 loop reads CASSMRQRMNTEAFF. The CDR3 nucleotides are TGTGCCAGTAGTATGAGACAGAGAATGAACACTGAAGCTTTCTTT.

DNA for the CDR3: TGTGCCAGCAGACAGGGTATGGGAAACACCATATATTTT. Translating it yields CASRQGMGNTIYF. The chain uses TRBV2 and TRBJ1-3; D possibly corresponds to TRBD1 (6 bases). CDR1 and CDR2 (germline): SNHLY, FYNNEI. The CDR3 consists of 13 residues. With 6 bases removed from V and 4 bases from J, the gap between germline ends came to 10 bases. The whole variable domain, filled in from reference TRBV2 and TRBJ1-3, reads EPEVTQTPSHQVTQMGQEVILRCVPISNHLYFYWYRQILGQKVEFLVSFYNNEISEKSEIFDDQFSVERPDGSNFTLKIRSTKLEDSAMYFCASRQGMGNTIYFGEGSWLTVV.

The chain couples TRBV10-1 to TRBJ2-3; the match to TRBD2 covers 7 bases. CDR1 WNHNN and CDR2 SYGVQD come from the germline V gene (reference sequence). The CDR3 sequence is 15 residues long. The junction had 8 bases not matched to a gene; V was cut back by 8 bases and J by 0 bases. CDR3 residues: CASQMSGESTDTQYF. DNA for the CDR3: TGCGCCAGCCAAATGAGCGGGGAGAGCACAGATACGCAGTATTTT.

The V gene is TRBV28, the J gene TRBJ1-5; no reliable D call. CDR3 length equals 13 residues. V was shortened by 6 bases and J by 3 bases, with 9 bases between the two germline ends. Germline-derived CDR1 and CDR2 are MDHEN and SYDVKM. Here the CDR3 reads CASRLELNQPQHF. As DNA, the CDR3 is TGTGCCAGCAGGCTGGAGCTCAATCAGCCCCAGCATTTT.